This T cell receptor (beta chain) derives from a study of blood T cell repertoires in COVID-19. Study overall: The study drew acute and convalescent COVID-19 samples from the United States, Italy and Spain. PBMCs, B-cell-depleted T cells, or T cells were the source of the cDNA or gDNA that made up the material.

Trimming took 1 base from V and 3 from J; bases not matched to a gene: 6. The germline V gene encodes CDR1 SGHVS and CDR2 FNYEAQ. The CDR3 has 16 amino acids. Profiling relied on immunoSEQ multiplex PCR, and the TCRdb table lists in-frame clones only, not all of them. The sample includes 40,000 to 55,000 clones, about 90% of them seen just once. This clone was seen only a few times. The chain links TRBV7-6 to TRBJ1-5; 7 nucleotides line up with TRBD1. The clonotype comes from a man in his sixties or seventies with active COVID-19. The sequenced sample consisted of peripheral blood. This chain's CDR3 is CASSLGQGLSNQPQHF. The DNA of the CDR3 is TGTGCCAGCAGCTTAGGACAGGGACTTTCCAATCAGCCCCAGCATTTT.